The 25 T cell receptor beta chains given below trace back to one sample, sequenced in a study of CD8 T cells in ankylosing spondylitis. TCRdb passed the 5' RACE reads through MiXCR, listing each CDR3 protein once. The sample lists about 36,000 distinct CDR3 sequences, 9.5% to 11% occurring once. The sequencing input was synovial fluid, either unsorted or a sorted T cell fraction (not recorded which). These receptors came from a male donor with ankylosing spondylitis.

This chain connects TRBV7-6 to TRBJ1-6; maybe TRBD1 (6 bases). This CDR3 region has 15 residues. Germline V gives CDR1 SGHVS, CDR2 FNYEAQ. V lost 1 base and J lost 7, with 11 bases in between. CDR3: CASSLGTGRNSPLHF. CDR3 nucleotides: TGTGCCAGCAGCTTAGGAACAGGGCGGAATTCACCCCTCCACTTT.

The sample holds many counts of this clonotype. The chain employs TRBV5-1 and TRBJ2-7, with 8 bases matching TRBD2. Germline-derived CDR1 and CDR2 are SGHRS and YFSETQ. The CDR3 length is 17 residues. The J segment lost 3 bases and the V segment lost 0 bases, leaving 11 bases of the junction unmatched. This chain's CDR3 is CASSLEVGGRPSYEQYF. CDR3 bases: TGCGCCAGCAGCTTGGAAGTCGGCGGGAGGCCCAGCTACGAGCAGTACTTC.

Many counts were recorded for this clonotype. CDR3 amino acids: CASSQDPGKGESSYNEQFF. DNA for the CDR3: TGCGCCAGCAGCCAAGATCCGGGTAAGGGGGAAAGCTCCTACAATGAGCAGTTCTTC. This chain connects TRBV4-3 to TRBJ2-1; weak D call: TRBD1 (6 bases). Trimming left V 0 bases short and J 0 bases short, with 18 bases between. Germline lookup yields CDR1 LGHNA and CDR2 YSLEER. The CDR3 totals 19 residues.

This clonotype was picked up many times. The chain combines TRBV5-1 with TRBJ2-1; 8 bases align to TRBD2. V dropped 1 base and J dropped 8; count of bases not matched to a gene: 11. The CDR3 sequence is 16 residues long. Germline V gene data show CDR1 as SGHRS and CDR2 as YFSETQ. CDR3 in amino acids: CASSLFSSGRSDEQFF. Written as DNA, the CDR3 is TGCGCCAGCAGCTTGTTCTCCAGCGGGAGAAGTGATGAGCAGTTCTTC.

The sample holds many counts of this clonotype. The chain carries TRBV29-1 and TRBJ1-1, with a possible D match to TRBD1 (6 bases). The V gene's germline CDR1 is SQVTM and CDR2 ANQGSEA. V was shortened by 5 bases and J by 5 bases, with 15 bases between the two germline ends. The CDR3 is 13 amino acids. The DNA of the CDR3 is TGCAGCGTTCAAGGGGGACTAGGGACTGAAGCTTTCTTT. Amino acid sequence: CSVQGGLGTEAFF.

The sample holds many counts of this clonotype. This chain uses TRBV11-2 with TRBJ2-5, with D tentatively TRBD2 (5 bases). The CDR3 covers 13 residues. Germline CDR1 reads SGHAT; CDR2 reads FQNNGV. V was trimmed by 3 bases and J by 5 bases, leaving 10 bases between them. The CDR3 reads CASSFRLAETQYF. The DNA for the CDR3 is TGTGCCAGCAGCTTTAGGCTAGCCGAGACCCAGTACTTC.

This chain uses TRBV4-2 with TRBJ1-4, with TRBD1 identical over 12 bases. The germline V gene encodes CDR1 LGHNA and CDR2 YNFKEQ. J lost 8 bases, V lost 1 base, and 2 bases had no gene match. CDR3 length: 15 residues. DNA of the CDR3: TGTGCCAGCAGCCAAGTGGGACAGGGGGCCGAAAAACTGTTTTTT. It translates to CASSQVGQGAEKLFF.

The chain is built from TRBV20-1 and TRBJ2-1; maybe TRBD2 (6 bases). V was shortened by 0 bases and J by 8 bases, with 14 bases between the two germline ends. Germline values: CDR1 DFQATT, CDR2 SNEGSKA (reference sequence). CDR3 length: 14 amino acids. CDR3 loop: CSARDTGGTYEQFF. The CDR3 DNA is TGCAGTGCTAGAGATACGGGCGGGACTTATGAGCAGTTCTTC.

A few counts support this clonotype. No conserved phenylalanine or tryptophan ends this CDR3, so it is likely a read error. The DNA is left out, because the CDR3 cannot be placed on it with certainty; the CDR3 is given as TCRdb lists it. V usage is TRBV7-2 and J usage is TRBJ2-2; the D segment call TRBD2 is taken from the table without a DNA check. The CDR3 comprises 12 residues, both ends counted. CDR1 SGHTA and CDR2 FQGNSA come from the germline V gene. The CDR3 here is CASSKTSGKVSA.

A few counts support this clonotype. The V and J genes are TRBV9 and TRBJ1-4; 9 bases are shared with TRBD1. V shed 2 bases, J shed 5 bases, and the junction held 1 base outside the gene matches. The V gene's germline CDR1 is SGDLS and CDR2 YYNGEE. The CDR3 runs to 14 residues. The CDR3 here is CASSVDRGNEKLFF. In DNA form, the CDR3 reads TGTGCCAGCAGCGTCGACAGGGGGAATGAAAAACTGTTTTTT.

The chain is built from TRBV11-2 and TRBJ2-7, with TRBD1 matching over 7 bases. V shed 1 base, J shed 5 bases, and the junction held 5 bases outside the gene matches. This CDR3 has 14 residues. Per the germline V gene, CDR1 is SGHAT and CDR2 is FQNNGV. In nucleotides, the CDR3 is TGTGCCAGCAGCTTAGGGACAGGCGGCCACGAGCAGTACTTC. This translates into CASSLGTGGHEQYF.

A few counts support this clonotype. This chain links TRBV7-2 with TRBJ1-5; D remains ambiguous. V lost 3 bases and J 0 bases, leaving 9 bases between the germline ends. Germline loops: CDR1 SGHTA, CDR2 FQGNSA. CDR3 length equals 15 residues. DNA of the CDR3: TGTGCCAGCAGCTTTAGTGCAGATAGCAATCAGCCCCAGCATTTT. Encoded protein: CASSFSADSNQPQHF.

V gene TRBV5-8 combines with J gene TRBJ1-1, with TRBD1 identical over 7 bases. Germline lookup yields CDR1 SGHTS and CDR2 YDEGEE. This CDR3 region has 13 residues. V dropped 8 bases and J dropped 5; count of bases not matched to a gene: 9. CDR3: CARRIRGGTEAFF. The CDR3 DNA follows: TGTGCCAGGAGAATCAGGGGGGGGACTGAAGCTTTCTTT.

The genes are TRBV7-2 and TRBJ2-5; TRBD1 might be the D (6 bases). V gave up 5 bases and J gave up 7 bases, with 26 bases separating them. This CDR3 has 17 residues. Germline CDR1 reads SGHTA; CDR2 reads FQGNSA. The CDR3 loop reads CASSPVGGLAPTGTQYF. The CDR3 coding sequence is TGTGCCAGCAGCCCCGTTGGGGGCCTAGCTCCCACAGGGACCCAGTACTTC.

This clonotype was recorded at least ten times. V and J are TRBV20-1 and TRBJ2-3; tentative D call: TRBD1 (6 bases). The CDR3 is 14 residues long. Germline loops: CDR1 DFQATT, CDR2 SNEGSKA (reference sequence). V lost 6 bases and J 4 bases, leaving 17 bases between the germline ends. CDR3 sequence reads: CSAGGAHGPDTQYF. The CDR3 nucleotides read TGCAGTGCAGGGGGAGCCCATGGGCCAGATACGCAGTATTTT.

The gene calls are TRBV7-9 and TRBJ1-4; D remains unclear. V was pared by 5 bases and J by 0 bases, with 7 bases between. This CDR3 contains 14 residues. The germline gives CDR1 SEHNR, CDR2 FQNEAQ (reference sequence). Here the CDR3 DNA reads TGTGCCAGCAGCCCTTCAGCAACTAATGAAAAACTGTTTTTT. Protein product: CASSPSATNEKLFF.

This clonotype was seen a few times. The chain links TRBV5-1 to TRBJ2-7, with D possibly being TRBD1 (6 bases). Germline V gives CDR1 SGHRS, CDR2 YFSETQ. The length of the CDR3 is 13 residues. Trimming pared 2 bases from V and 3 bases from J, leaving 9 bases between. CDR3 sequence (DNA): TGCGCCAGCAGCTTATGGACAGACTACGAGCAGTACTTC. It is translated as CASSLWTDYEQYF.

This clonotype was recorded many times. The V and J genes are TRBV5-5 and TRBJ1-5; possibly TRBD1 for D (5 bases). This CDR3 is 16 amino acids long. Germline V gene sequence: CDR1 SGHKS, CDR2 YYEKEE (reference sequence). Trimming shortened V by 5 bases and J by 0 bases, and 15 bases separated the two germline ends. This chain's CDR3 is CASSPGAVNSNQPQHF. CDR3 DNA sequence: TGTGCCAGCAGTCCTGGGGCGGTAAATAGCAATCAGCCCCAGCATTTT.

The rearrangement joins TRBV5-1 to TRBJ2-2, with TRBD2 matching 8 bases. With V trimmed by 1 base and J by 1 base, 3 bases remained unmatched. The CDR3 has 16 amino acids. The germline V gene encodes CDR1 SGHRS and CDR2 YFSETQ. CDR3 residues: CASSLSLAGNTGELFF. The DNA of the CDR3 is TGCGCCAGCAGCTTGAGTCTAGCGGGGAACACCGGGGAGCTGTTTTTT. Full variable domain (missing parts from reference TRBV5-1 and TRBJ2-2): KAGVTQTPRYLIKTRGQQVTLSCSPISGHRSVSWYQQTPGQGLQFLFEYFSETQRNKGNFPGRFSGRQFSNSRSEMNVSTLELGDSALYLCASSLSLAGNTGELFFGEGSRLTVL.

This chain joins TRBV4-2 and TRBJ2-7; D may be TRBD1 or TRBD2 (5 bases each). Trimming cost V 2 bases and J 2 bases, with 13 bases left between them. Germline lookup yields CDR1 LGHNA and CDR2 YNFKEQ. The CDR3 is 15 residues long. CDR3 sequence (DNA): TGTGCCAGCAGCCAAACCCTCAGGGACCCCTACGAGCAGTACTTC. Encoded protein: CASSQTLRDPYEQYF.

V gene TRBV7-2 combines with J gene TRBJ2-7; D is unresolved. CDR1 SGHTA and CDR2 FQGNSA come from the germline V gene. The CDR3 totals 12 residues. The V end lost 1 base, the J end lost 6 bases, and 7 bases lay between the germline ends. The CDR3 DNA reads as TGTGCCAGCAGCTTAGGCTGGGGCGAGCAGTACTTC. Its translation is CASSLGWGEQYF.

The V and J genes are TRBV7-6 and TRBJ2-2; tentative D call: TRBD1 (6 bases). Germline CDR1 SGHVS, CDR2 FNYEAQ. The V gene lost 1 base and the J gene lost 5 bases, with 14 bases spanning the gap. This CDR3 spans 16 amino acids. This chain's CDR3 is CASSLGAGALTGELFF. The CDR3 bases are TGTGCCAGCAGCTTAGGGGCAGGGGCGCTGACCGGGGAGCTGTTTTTT. Using reference TRBV7-6 and TRBJ2-2 for the parts outside the CDR3, the full variable domain is GAGVSQSPRYKVTKRGQDVALRCDPISGHVSLYWYRQALGQGPEFLTYFNYEAQQDKSGLPNDRFSAERPEGSISTLTIQRTEQRDSAMYRCASSLGAGALTGELFFGEGSRLTVL.

This sequence joins TRBV20-1 and TRBJ1-2; no clear D gene. Germline V gives CDR1 DFQATT, CDR2 SNEGSKA (reference sequence). V was shortened by 4 bases and J by 8 bases, with 23 bases between the two germline ends. The CDR3 sequence is 15 residues long. The CDR3: CSATSWSEADRGYTF. The CDR3 region has the DNA TGCAGTGCTACCAGTTGGTCCGAGGCGGATCGGGGCTACACCTTC.

This clonotype was picked up a small number of times. The chain is built from TRBV20-1 and TRBJ1-2, with D possibly TRBD1 on 6 matching bases. The CDR3 is 12 amino acids. V was pared by 3 bases and J by 8 bases, with 13 bases between. Germline CDR1 is DFQATT and CDR2 is SNEGSKA (reference sequence). The CDR3 sequence is CSASLRGSGYTF. The CDR3 DNA is TGCAGTGCTAGTCTGAGGGGGAGCGGCTACACCTTC.

The chain couples TRBV20-1 to TRBJ2-5; D not resolved. Germline V gene sequence: CDR1 DFQATT, CDR2 SNEGSKA (reference sequence). This CDR3 contains 14 residues. Trimming cost V 1 base and J 4 bases, with 13 bases left between them. This CDR3 is CSARGRVEGETQYF. The DNA of the CDR3 is TGCAGTGCTAGAGGAAGGGTGGAAGGAGAGACCCAGTACTTC.